This T cell receptor (beta chain) was retrieved from a study of blood T cell repertoires in COVID-19. Study in general: There were acute and convalescent COVID-19 samples, and they came from the United States, Italy and Spain. Sample material is recorded as cDNA or gDNA derived from T cells, B-cell-depleted T cells, or PBMCs.

The V gene's germline CDR1 is SGHDN and CDR2 FVKESK. The CDR3 length is 15 residues. Between the trimmed V and J ends, which lost 1 base and 0 bases, there was a span of 9 bases. Per the original data handling: Amplification from reference gene primers served as the basis for estimated nucleated cell counts. Profiling relied on immunoSEQ multiplex PCR, and the TCRdb table lists in-frame clones only, not all of them. V and J calls and clone size are those listed in that table; D and trimming were worked out from the DNA. The sample shows about 250,000 clones, around 90% of them seen only once. Sequenced input: peripheral blood. This chain connects TRBV14 to TRBJ1-1, with D perhaps TRBD1 (5 bases). This clonotype was sampled from a man older than 75 with acute or convalescent COVID-19. The CDR3 bases are TGTGCCAGCAGCCAAGTGGGGCGGCTGAACACTGAAGCTTTCTTT. Encoded protein: CASSQVGRLNTEAFF.